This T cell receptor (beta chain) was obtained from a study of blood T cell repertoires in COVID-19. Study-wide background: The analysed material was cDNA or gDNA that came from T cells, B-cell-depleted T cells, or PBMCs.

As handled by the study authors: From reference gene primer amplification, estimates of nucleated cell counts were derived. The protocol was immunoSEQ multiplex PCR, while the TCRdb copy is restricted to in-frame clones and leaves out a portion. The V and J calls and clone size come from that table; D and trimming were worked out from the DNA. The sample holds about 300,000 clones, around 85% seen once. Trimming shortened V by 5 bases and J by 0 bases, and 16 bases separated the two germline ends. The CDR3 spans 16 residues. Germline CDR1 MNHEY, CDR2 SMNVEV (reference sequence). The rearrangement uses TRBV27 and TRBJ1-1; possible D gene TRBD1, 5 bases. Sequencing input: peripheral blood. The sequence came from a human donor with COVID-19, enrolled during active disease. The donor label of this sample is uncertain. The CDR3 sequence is CASSRGRDGVNTEAFF. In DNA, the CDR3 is TGTGCCAGCAGTCGAGGGCGGGACGGGGTGAACACTGAAGCTTTCTTT.